A selection of T cell receptor beta chains follows, all from one sample in a study of preoperative IRX-2 immunotherapy in early breast cancer. Produced via immunoSEQ multiplex PCR; TCRdb's table is partial and in-frame only. Of under 1,500 clones in the sample, less than 80% were seen once. The starting material was tumor tissue, obtained after IRX-2 immunotherapy. Receptors originate from a human donor with breast cancer. CDR3s include the opening cysteine and the closing phenylalanine or tryptophan. The D gene is left open where the match is weak. Size values are once, few and many counts, or a class for expanded clones, and some rows have none.

DNA,CDR3,J,size,V,D
TGTGCCACTACCGCCTGGGGACAGGGCTCTGGCTACACCTTC,CATTAWGQGSGYTF,TRBJ1-2,once,TRBV19,TRBD1
TGCGCCAGCAGTACCGACAGGCCGGGGGGCGAGCAGTACTTC,CASSTDRPGGEQYF,TRBJ2-7,NA,TRBV10-2,NA
TGTGCCAGCAGTTACTCCGTTATGGGTGAGGGGGTATCAGATACGCAGTATTTT,CASSYSVMGEGVSDTQYF,TRBJ2-3,few,TRBV6-8,NA
TGCAGCGTTGTCCGTTACACCGGGGAGCTGTTTTTT,CSVVRYTGELFF,TRBJ2-2,NA,TRBV29-1,NA
TGTGCCAGCAGCGCACACCGGGCGGAGGGAGAGACCCAGTACTTC,CASSAHRAEGETQYF,TRBJ2-5,few,TRBV6-8,NA
TGTGCCAGCAGCCAATTGGGGGCCGAAGAGACCCAGTACTTC,CASSQLGAEETQYF,TRBJ2-5,NA,TRBV16,NA
TGTGCCAGCAGTTACGTTCCACTGAACACTGAAGCTTTCTTT,CASSYVPLNTEAFF,TRBJ1-1,NA,TRBV6-8,NA
TGTGCCAGCAGTGGAGGGTTCGAGGATGGCTACACCTTC,CASSGGFEDGYTF,TRBJ1-2,NA,TRBV6-8,NA
TGTGCCAGCAGCCGGATGGGGGCTGCAACTAATGAAAAACTGTTTTTT,CASSRMGAATNEKLFF,TRBJ1-4,NA,TRBV11-3,NA
TGTGCCAGCGGACCGGGGGATAGCAATCAGCCCCAGCATTTT,CASGPGDSNQPQHF,TRBJ1-5,NA,TRBV19,NA
TGTGCCAGTAGCGATGAGGGGCAGGGCGGCACCGGGGAGCTGTTTTTT,CASSDEGQGGTGELFF,TRBJ2-2,NA,TRBV19,NA
TGTGCCTGGTACACAGCCTACGAGCAGTACTTC,CAWYTAYEQYF,TRBJ2-7,NA,TRBV30,NA
TGCGCCAGCAGCTTGAACCCTCGACTTGCTACTACCCGAAACACCGGGGAGCTGTTTTTT,CASSLNPRLATTRNTGELFF,TRBJ2-2,NA,TRBV5-1,NA
TGCGCCAGGCCTAGATCCTACAATGAGCAGTTCTTC,CARPRSYNEQFF,TRBJ2-1,NA,TRBV10-2,NA
TGTGCCACCAAACCGGAGGGTTCCGGTGAGCAGTACTTC,CATKPEGSGEQYF,TRBJ2-7,few,TRBV19,NA
TGTGCCAGCAGCTCAATAGTACCCCCTAACACCCGAACTAATGAAAAACTGTTTTTT,CASSSIVPPNTRTNEKLFF,TRBJ1-4,NA,TRBV11-3,NA
TGTGCCAGCAGACTAAGAGGGGGAGGGGAAAAACTGTTTTTT,CASRLRGGGEKLFF,TRBJ1-4,NA,TRBV11-3,NA
TGCGCCAGCAGCTGGGGACTCGGCTCACCCCTCCACTTT,CASSWGLGSPLHF,TRBJ1-6,NA,TRBV23-1,NA
TGTGCCAGCAGCTCCCCCGGGACATATGAAGCTTTCTTT,CASSSPGTYEAFF,TRBJ1-1,NA,TRBV7-2,NA
TGTGCCATCAGTGCCGGGACAGGGTATGAAAAACTGTTTTTT,CAISAGTGYEKLFF,TRBJ1-4,NA,TRBV6-8,TRBD1
TGTGCCAGCAGTTCAGGGACTAGCGGGGGAAATGAGCAGTTCTTC,CASSSGTSGGNEQFF,TRBJ2-1,NA,TRBV6-8,TRBD2
TGTGCCATCAGGGGGGACAGGGGGCTCGCCGAGCAGTACTTC,CAIRGDRGLAEQYF,TRBJ2-7,NA,TRBV6-8,TRBD1
TGTGCCACCAGCAGAGATTTTAGTAGGGGGGGAAGAGAAAAACTGTTTTTT,CATSRDFSRGGREKLFF,TRBJ1-4,NA,TRBV15,NA
TGTGCCAGCAGATCCCGGGACAGGGTAGACTATGGCTACACCTTC,CASRSRDRVDYGYTF,TRBJ1-2,NA,TRBV6-8,TRBD1